A single sample is the source of the 8 T cell receptor beta chains below, sequenced in a study of blood T cell repertoires in COVID-19. Assay used: immunoSEQ multiplex PCR; TCRdb lists only in-frame clones, some missing. The table records roughly 300,000 clones, about 92% of them present only once. The source material was PBMCs or T cells enriched from blood (not recorded which). The source of these receptors is a woman aged 25 to 45 who had recovered from COVID-19.

The chain employs TRBV3-1 (or the pseudogene TRBV3-2) and TRBJ2-7; possible D gene TRBD1, 7 bases. CDR1 and CDR2 from the germline V gene are LGHDT and YNNKEL (reference sequence). Trimming removed 2 bases from V and 3 bases from J, with 14 bases in between. This CDR3 is 15 amino acids long. Here the CDR3 reads CASSQIIQGGYEQYF. The CDR3 region has the DNA TGTGCCAGCAGCCAAATTATCCAGGGGGGCTACGAGCAGTACTTC.

This rearrangement joins TRBV24-1 to TRBJ1-5; D remains ambiguous. The CDR3 contains 14 residues. Germline assignment: CDR1 KGHDR and CDR2 SFDVKD. Trimming took off 4 bases at V and 3 bases at J, with 9 bases between the two ends. In DNA, the CDR3 is TGTGCCACCAGTGAAGAGAAGTACAATCAGCCCCAGCATTTT. Protein sequence: CATSEEKYNQPQHF.

The chain joins TRBV7-3 to TRBJ2-1; TRBD1 might be the D (5 bases). V lost 4 bases to trimming and J lost 9 bases, with 7 bases between them. CDR3 length equals 11 residues. Germline CDR1 is SGHTA and CDR2 is FQGTGA. The DNA for the CDR3 is TGTGCCAGCAGCTCAGGGTTTGAGCAGTTCTTC. It yields the protein CASSSGFEQFF.

This chain uses TRBV9 with TRBJ2-1; D call uncertain. This CDR3 has 13 residues. Germline assignment: CDR1 SGDLS and CDR2 YYNGEE. Trimming took 4 bases from V and 5 from J, leaving 10 bases between them. CDR3 coding DNA: TGTGCCAGCAGCTCCCAACTCCACAATGAGCAGTTCTTC. As protein: CASSSQLHNEQFF. The whole variable domain, filled in from reference TRBV9 and TRBJ2-1, reads DSGVTQTPKHLITATGQRVTLRCSPRSGDLSVYWYQQSLDQGLQFLIQYYNGEERAKGNILERFSAQQFPDLHSELNLSSLELGDSALYFCASSSQLHNEQFFGPGTRLTVL.

The chain couples TRBV4-1 to TRBJ2-1; weak D call: TRBD1 (6 bases). From germline, CDR1 is MGHRA and CDR2 YSYEKL. V lost 1 base to trimming and J lost 8 bases, with 15 bases between them. CDR3 length equals 15 residues. In nucleotides, the CDR3 is TGCGCCAGCAGCCAAGGACCCCAGGGGCGCGATGAGCAGTTCTTC. Its protein product is CASSQGPQGRDEQFF.

This chain uses TRBV19 with TRBJ2-1; 9 bases line up with TRBD2. Germline V lookup: CDR1 LNHDA, CDR2 SQIVND (reference sequence). V lost 5 bases and J lost 5; bases outside the gene matches: 7. The CDR3 spans 15 residues. CDR3: CASSVFAGGDNEQFF. The CDR3 coding sequence is TGTGCCAGTAGTGTCTTCGCGGGAGGGGACAATGAGCAGTTCTTC.

This rearrangement joins TRBV29-1 to TRBJ1-2; weak D call: TRBD1 (6 bases). V was pared by 1 base and J by 4 bases, with 16 bases between. This CDR3 comprises 15 residues. In germline, CDR1 is SQVTM, CDR2 ANQGSEA. CDR3: CSVEGLGGGFYGYTF. CDR3 bases: TGCAGCGTTGAAGGTTTGGGTGGGGGCTTCTATGGCTACACCTTC. Complete variable domain (other parts from reference TRBV29-1 and TRBJ1-2): SAVISQKPSRDICQRGTSLTIQCQVDSQVTMMFWYRQQPGQSLTLIATANQGSEATYESGFVIDKFPISRPNLTFSTLTVSNMSPEDSSIYLCSVEGLGGGFYGYTFGSGTRLTVV.

V is TRBV19 and J is TRBJ2-1; 10 nucleotides match TRBD2. CDR1 and CDR2 from the germline V gene are LNHDA and SQIVND (reference sequence). After removal of 5 bases from V and 9 bases from J, the junction contained 7 bases not matched to a gene. This CDR3 is built from 14 residues. CDR3 residues: CASSLLAGPGEQFF. CDR3 nucleotides: TGTGCCAGTAGTCTACTAGCGGGACCGGGTGAGCAGTTCTTC.